This T cell receptor beta chain is from a study of blood T cell repertoires in COVID-19. Repertoires were generated with immunoSEQ multiplex PCR, while TCRdb's copy carries only in-frame clones and drops some. Of about 270,000 clones listed, roughly 90% are singletons. The receptor was derived from a woman aged 25 to 39 with COVID-19, enrolled during active disease. Source material: peripheral blood.

The CDR3 loop is CASSFGRNGDDTQYF. CDR3 nucleotides: TGTGCCAGCAGCTTTGGGCGCAACGGGGATGATACGCAGTATTTT. The chain uses TRBV11-2 and TRBJ2-3; the D gene is possibly TRBD2 (5 bases). Trimming removed 3 bases from V and 6 bases from J, with 16 bases in between. The CDR3 has 15 amino acids. Germline loops: CDR1 SGHAT, CDR2 FQNNGV. Together with reference TRBV11-2 and TRBJ2-3, the CDR3 gives the full variable domain: EAGVAQSPRYKIIEKRQSVAFWCNPISGHATLYWYQQILGQGPKLLIQFQNNGVVDDSQLPKDRFSAERLKGVDSTLKIQPAKLEDSAVYLCASSFGRNGDDTQYFGPGTRLTVL.